This TCR beta chain was captured in a study of T cells in Graves' hyperthyroidism and ophthalmopathy. This clonotype was picked up many times. Researchers took RNA transcripts and amplified the TCR beta CDR3 regions from them. RT-PCR in the first round (using the HTBI primer set) targeted the TCR CDR3. TCRdb reprocessed the multiplex PCR reads via MiXCR and lists one record per CDR3 protein. The sample lists hundreds of thousands of distinct CDR3 sequences, around 21% occurring once. The clonotype was recovered from a young man with Graves' ophthalmopathy. Sequenced input: blood.

CDR3 sequence reads: CASSPAGRGYGYTF. As DNA, the CDR3 is TGTGCCAGCAGCCCTGCGGGCAGGGGGTATGGCTACACCTTC. This chain connects TRBV3-1 to TRBJ1-2, with 7 bases fitting TRBD1. The CDR3 spans 14 residues. Germline V lookup: CDR1 LGHDT, CDR2 YNNKEL (reference sequence). J gave up 5 bases and V 4 bases, and 7 bases lay outside the gene matches.